Each of the 29 T cell receptor beta chains below was sequenced from the same sample in a study of monozygotic twins with inflammatory bowel disease. TCRdb reprocessed the 5' RACE reads, with one entry per CDR3 protein and no DNA. There are approximately 200,000 distinct CDR3 sequences in the sample, with around 1.5% held by the top ten. The sample was blood. Receptors were obtained from a human donor with ulcerative colitis or Crohn's disease, or a healthy co-twin of an affected twin (not recorded which).

The chain couples TRBV3-1 to TRBJ2-7. The CDR3 runs 14 residues. CDR1 is LGHDT, CDR2 YNNKEL, per germline (reference sequence). The CDR3 spells CASSQGRGLYEQYF.

CDR3 loop: CSAIPGQHLNTEAFF. The chain employs TRBV20-1 and TRBJ1-1; no DNA is available, so the TRBD1 call from TCRdb remains unchecked. Germline values: CDR1 DFQATT, CDR2 SNEGSKA (reference sequence). This CDR3 is 15 amino acids long.

CDR3 sequence reads: CASSFITGGNYGYTF. The chain combines TRBV12-3 or TRBV12-4 with TRBJ1-2; TCRdb designates TRBD1, a call that cannot be tested without DNA. The CDR3 consists of 15 residues.

This sequence joins TRBV20-1 and TRBJ2-3; the TCRdb call, TRBD1, lacks DNA for checking. From germline, CDR1 is DFQATT and CDR2 SNEGSKA (reference sequence). There are 13 residues in the CDR3. CDR3 loop: CSATGIYTDTQYF.

The V call is TRBV5-1, the J call TRBJ1-1; TCRdb's assignment of TRBD1 cannot be checked, as there is no DNA. The V gene's germline CDR1 is SGHRS and CDR2 YFSETQ. The CDR3 sequence is 13 residues long. The CDR3 protein is CASSLVGGKEAFF.

The chain recombines TRBV7-3 with TRBJ2-3; TCRdb outputs TRBD2, but without DNA this stays unchecked. CDR1 and CDR2 from the germline V gene are SGHTA and FQGTGA. The CDR3 is 16 amino acids. The CDR3 here is CASSKERTSGTDTQYF. Complete variable domain (other parts from reference TRBV7-3 and TRBJ2-3): GAGVSQTPSNKVTEKGKYVELRCDPISGHTALYWYRQSLGQGPEFLIYFQGTGAADDSGLPNDRFFAVRPEGSVSTLKIQRTERGDSAVYLCASSKERTSGTDTQYFGPGTRLTVL.

V usage is TRBV2 and J usage is TRBJ1-4; with no DNA, the TCRdb D assignment of TRBD1 cannot be verified. Germline CDR1 and CDR2: SNHLY and FYNNEI. CDR3 length equals 13 residues. The CDR3 reads CASSELTGEKLFF.

This sequence joins TRBV6-1 and TRBJ2-7; TCRdb's D call, TRBD1, is unchecked because there is no DNA. This CDR3 has 14 amino acids. Germline lookup yields CDR1 MNHNS and CDR2 SASEGT. CDR3 loop: CASSVGTETYEQYF.

The chain recombines TRBV4-1 with TRBJ2-7; TCRdb's D gene call, TRBD1, goes unchecked for lack of DNA. CDR1 is MGHRA, CDR2 YSYEKL, per germline. CDR3 length: 15 residues. The CDR3 sequence: CASSDSGTGFYEQYF.

The CDR3 sequence: CASSQPGQPNTEAFF. The rearrangement joins TRBV4-1 to TRBJ1-1; TCRdb returns TRBD1, unconfirmable since there is no DNA. The CDR3 contains 15 residues. Germline values: CDR1 MGHRA, CDR2 YSYEKL.

This sequence joins TRBV7-6 and TRBJ1-1. CDR1 is SGHVS, CDR2 FNYEAQ, per germline. The length of the CDR3 is 14 residues. CDR3 in amino acids: CASSLEQGRTEAFF.

This sequence joins TRBV5-1 and TRBJ1-2. Germline V lookup: CDR1 SGHRS, CDR2 YFSETQ. The CDR3 is 13 amino acids. The CDR3 loop reads CASSLGQSLGYTF.

V gene TRBV6-1 combines with J gene TRBJ1-6; TCRdb calls TRBD1, which cannot be checked without DNA. This CDR3 spans 18 amino acids. The germline CDR1 and CDR2 sequences are MNHNS and SASEGT. CDR3 loop: CASSARPGRMGYNSPLHF.

J is TRBJ2-1 and V is TRBV5-1. The CDR3 spans 14 residues. Germline CDR1 is SGHRS and CDR2 is YFSETQ. The CDR3 region is CASSGSDGTFKQFF.

V usage is TRBV5-1 and J usage is TRBJ2-4; the D call from TCRdb, TRBD1, cannot be confirmed without DNA. The CDR3 has 15 amino acids. Germline V gene sequence: CDR1 SGHRS, CDR2 YFSETQ. CDR3 loop: CASSLAPGAKNIQYF.

V and J are TRBV6-5 and TRBJ1-1; TCRdb's D call of TRBD1 is untestable without DNA. Germline V lookup: CDR1 MNHEY, CDR2 SVGAGI. This CDR3 spans 19 amino acids. This CDR3 reads CASSSLISMKGIMNTEAFF.

The chain combines TRBV7-2 with TRBJ1-5; TCRdb calls TRBD1, which cannot be checked without DNA. The CDR3 length is 14 residues. The germline CDR1 and CDR2 sequences are SGHTA and FQGNSA. CDR3 protein: CASSLQGINQPQHF.

V gene TRBV20-1 combines with J gene TRBJ2-7; the TRBD1 assignment by TCRdb is unverifiable without DNA. The germline V gene has CDR1 DFQATT and CDR2 SNEGSKA (reference sequence). The CDR3 has 16 residues. Here the CDR3 reads CSARAPPPGSSYEQYF.

This chain uses TRBV19 with TRBJ2-6; TCRdb's D gene call, TRBD2, goes unchecked for lack of DNA. The CDR3 contains 17 residues. Germline CDR1 LNHDA, CDR2 SQIVND (reference sequence). This CDR3 reads CASSIDRGGSGANVLTF.

V gene TRBV10-3 combines with J gene TRBJ1-1; TCRdb's D call of TRBD1 is untestable without DNA. The V gene's germline CDR1 is ENHRY and CDR2 SYGVKD. The CDR3 consists of 12 residues. This CDR3 is CATKDQGTEAFF.

This chain uses TRBV7-7 with TRBJ2-1; TCRdb outputs TRBD1, but without DNA this stays unchecked. Looked up from germline, CDR1 is SSHAT and CDR2 is FNYEAQ (reference sequence). The CDR3 contains 16 residues. CDR3 sequence: CASSLSPGGSYNEQFF.

The V and J genes are TRBV12-3 or TRBV12-4 and TRBJ1-1; with no DNA, the TCRdb D assignment of TRBD1 cannot be verified. The CDR3 loop spans 16 amino acids. The CDR3 protein is CASRRPGTGSSTEAFF.

V usage is TRBV6-1 and J usage is TRBJ1-6. Per germline, CDR1 MNHNS and CDR2 SASEGT. The CDR3 length is 13 residues. The CDR3 loop reads CASSATENSPLHF.

V and J are TRBV4-1 and TRBJ1-1. CDR1 is MGHRA, CDR2 YSYEKL, per germline. The CDR3 runs 14 residues. The CDR3 spells CASSQDWGNTEAFF.

This chain connects TRBV20-1 to TRBJ1-6; TCRdb reports TRBD1, a call that lacks DNA to check it against. Germline V gives CDR1 DFQATT, CDR2 SNEGSKA (reference sequence). The CDR3 contains 17 residues. CDR3 loop: CSAPTPPGGRYNSPLHF.

This chain uses TRBV7-9 with TRBJ1-1; the TCRdb D gene call, TRBD1, has no DNA to confirm it. CDR3 length: 13 amino acids. Germline values: CDR1 SEHNR, CDR2 FQNEAQ (reference sequence). CDR3 loop: CASSSGTGTSTFF. The variable domain in full, with the rest retrieved from reference TRBV7-9 and TRBJ1-1, is DTGVSQNPRHKITKRGQNVTFRCDPISEHNRLYWYRQTLGQGPEFLTYFQNEAQLEKSRLLSDRFSAERPKGSFSTLEIQRTEQGDSAMYLCASSSGTGTSTFFGQGTRLTVV.

This chain uses TRBV28 with TRBJ2-5; with no DNA, the TCRdb D assignment of TRBD1 cannot be verified. The CDR3 covers 14 residues. CDR1 MDHEN and CDR2 SYDVKM come from the germline V gene. CDR3 sequence: CASSTRTGMQTQYF.

The V and J genes are TRBV7-9 and TRBJ2-4; without DNA, the TCRdb call of TRBD1 cannot be checked. Germline lookup yields CDR1 SEHNR and CDR2 FQNEAQ (reference sequence). The CDR3 contains 16 residues. The chain's CDR3 is CASSSRDSKAKNIQYF. Combining the CDR3 with reference TRBV7-9 and TRBJ2-4 gives the whole variable domain DTGVSQNPRHKITKRGQNVTFRCDPISEHNRLYWYRQTLGQGPEFLTYFQNEAQLEKSRLLSDRFSAERPKGSFSTLEIQRTEQGDSAMYLCASSSRDSKAKNIQYFGAGTRLSVL.

The CDR3 is CASSFIVTGELFF. The chain recombines TRBV27 with TRBJ2-2. The CDR3 has 13 residues. The germline gives CDR1 MNHEY, CDR2 SMNVEV (reference sequence).